The clone carrying this T cell receptor beta chain was counted between two and nine times. Source study methods: The study built a papillary thyroid cancer distant-metastasis classifier from CDR3 differences across clinicopathological groups. Through MiXCR, TCRdb re-clonotyped the PCR reads. TCRdb's processing, not the study's, gives the V and J calls here. This sample has approximately 40,000 clones; around 47% occur once, and the top ten carry around a quarter. This sample is part of a study of metastatic and nonmetastatic thyroid tumors. About the research overall: It was across blood and tumor or nodule tissue from malignant and benign thyroid patients that repertoires were compared.

Deletions cut 4 bases from V and 4 bases from J, with 11 bases between. CDR3 length: 15 amino acids. Per the germline V gene, CDR1 is MGHRA and CDR2 is YSYEKL. Thyroid surgery took place with no prior treatment in any patient. This sequence joins TRBV4-1 and TRBJ1-6; D remains ambiguous. The sequence came from a male donor with papillary thyroid cancer or a benign thyroid nodule (not recorded which). Some clones in this sample may be carry-over from other donors' samples. Sequenced sample: tumor tissue. CDR3 in DNA: TGCGCCAGCAGCCCCCCTCACTTATATAATTCACCCCTCCACTTT. It specifies CASSPPHLYNSPLHF.